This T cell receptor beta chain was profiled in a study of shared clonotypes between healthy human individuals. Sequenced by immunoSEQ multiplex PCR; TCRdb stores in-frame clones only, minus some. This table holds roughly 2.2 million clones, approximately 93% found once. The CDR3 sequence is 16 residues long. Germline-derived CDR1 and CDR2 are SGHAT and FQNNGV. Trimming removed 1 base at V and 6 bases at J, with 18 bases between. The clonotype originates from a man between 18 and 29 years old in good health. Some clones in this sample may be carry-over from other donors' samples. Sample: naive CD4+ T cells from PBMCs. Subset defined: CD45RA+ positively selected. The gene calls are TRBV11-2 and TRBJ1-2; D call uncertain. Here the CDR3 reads CASSLGGGGFKDGYTF. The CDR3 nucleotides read TGTGCCAGCAGCTTAGGAGGTGGTGGCTTCAAGGATGGCTACACCTTC.